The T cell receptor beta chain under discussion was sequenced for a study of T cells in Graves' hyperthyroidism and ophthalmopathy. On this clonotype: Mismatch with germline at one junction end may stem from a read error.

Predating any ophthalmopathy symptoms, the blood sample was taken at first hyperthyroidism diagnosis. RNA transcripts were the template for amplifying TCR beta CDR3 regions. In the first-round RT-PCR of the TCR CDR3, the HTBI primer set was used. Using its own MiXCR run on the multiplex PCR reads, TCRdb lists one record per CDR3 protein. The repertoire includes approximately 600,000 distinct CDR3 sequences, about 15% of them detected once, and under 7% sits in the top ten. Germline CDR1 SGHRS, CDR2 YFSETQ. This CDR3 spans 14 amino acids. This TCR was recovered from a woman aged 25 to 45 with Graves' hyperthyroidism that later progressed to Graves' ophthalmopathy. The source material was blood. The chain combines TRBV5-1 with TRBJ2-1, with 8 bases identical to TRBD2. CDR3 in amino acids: CASSPAGTSNEQFF. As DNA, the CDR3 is TGTGCCAGCAGCCCCGCCGGGACTAGCAATGAGCAGTTCTTC. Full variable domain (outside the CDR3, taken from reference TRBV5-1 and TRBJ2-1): KAGVTQTPRYLIKTRGQQVTLSCSPISGHRSVSWYQQTPGQGLQFLFEYFSETQRNKGNFPGRFSGRQFSNSRSEMNVSTLELGDSALYLCASSPAGTSNEQFFGPGTRLTVL.